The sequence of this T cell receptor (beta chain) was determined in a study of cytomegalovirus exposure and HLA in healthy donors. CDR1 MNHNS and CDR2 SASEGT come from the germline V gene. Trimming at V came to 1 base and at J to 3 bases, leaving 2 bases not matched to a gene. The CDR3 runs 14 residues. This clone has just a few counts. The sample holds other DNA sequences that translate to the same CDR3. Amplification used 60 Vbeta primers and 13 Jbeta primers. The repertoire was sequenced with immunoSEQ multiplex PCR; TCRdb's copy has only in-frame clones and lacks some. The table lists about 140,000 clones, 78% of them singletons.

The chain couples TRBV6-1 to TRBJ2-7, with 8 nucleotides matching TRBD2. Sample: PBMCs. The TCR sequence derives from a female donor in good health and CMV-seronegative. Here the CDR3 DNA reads TGTGCCAGCAGTGAAGTGGGGACTAGCTACGAGCAGTACTTC. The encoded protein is CASSEVGTSYEQYF.